This entry is about one T cell receptor beta chain. Time point indicated: pretreatment peripheral blood. Produced via immunoSEQ multiplex PCR; TCRdb's table is partial and in-frame only. The sample includes approximately 70,000 clones, 84% of them seen just once. This sample was taken from a study of PD-L1 blockade in urothelial cancer. Germline V CDR1 and CDR2: SGHDT, YYEEEE. CDR3 size: 12 residues. Trimming stripped 4 bases from V and 8 bases from J, with 9 bases between. The rearrangement joins TRBV5-6 to TRBJ2-2; D is perhaps TRBD2 (5 bases). This TCR was recovered from a woman in her 70s with urothelial cancer. The sample consisted of PBMCs, taken around atezolizumab (anti-PD-L1) treatment. CDR3 residues: CASSGVAGELFF. For the CDR3, the DNA is TGTGCCAGCAGCGGGGTAGCGGGGGAGCTGTTTTTT.